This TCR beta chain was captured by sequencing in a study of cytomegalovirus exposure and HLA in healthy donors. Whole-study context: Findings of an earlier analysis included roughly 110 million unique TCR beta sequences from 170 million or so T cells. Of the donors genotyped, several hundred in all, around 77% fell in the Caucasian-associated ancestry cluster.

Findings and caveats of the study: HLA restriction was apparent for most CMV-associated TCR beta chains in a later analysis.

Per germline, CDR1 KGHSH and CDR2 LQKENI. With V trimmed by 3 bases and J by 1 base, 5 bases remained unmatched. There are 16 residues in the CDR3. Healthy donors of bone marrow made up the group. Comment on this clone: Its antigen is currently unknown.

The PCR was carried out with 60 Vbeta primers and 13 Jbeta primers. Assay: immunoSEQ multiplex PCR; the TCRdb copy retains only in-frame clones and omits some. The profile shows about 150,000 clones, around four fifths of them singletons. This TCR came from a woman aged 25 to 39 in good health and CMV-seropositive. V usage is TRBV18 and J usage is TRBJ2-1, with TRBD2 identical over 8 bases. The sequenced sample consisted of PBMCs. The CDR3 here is CASSPGAGESYNEQFF. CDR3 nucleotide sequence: TGTGCCAGCTCACCCGGAGCGGGAGAGTCCTACAATGAGCAGTTCTTC.